The 17 T cell receptor beta chains below come from one sample, sequenced in a study of blood T cell repertoires in COVID-19. Produced via immunoSEQ multiplex PCR; TCRdb's table is partial and in-frame only. The repertoire holds roughly 100,000 clones, roughly 90% seen once, with approximately 3.4% in the top ten. The material sequenced was peripheral blood. The receptors derive from a woman aged 60 to 75 with acute or convalescent COVID-19.

CDR3 nucleotides: TGCGCCAGCAGGTCCGGTTACAGGTCCGGGGGCACTGAAGCTTTCTTT. Translating it yields CASRSGYRSGGTEAFF. The genes are TRBV5-1 and TRBJ1-1; the D gene is possibly TRBD1 (5 bases). The CDR3 contains 16 residues. Germline CDR1 SGHRS, CDR2 YFSETQ. The V end lost 5 bases, the J end lost 4 bases, and 21 bases lay between the germline ends. The variable domain in full, completed from reference TRBV5-1 and TRBJ1-1, reads KAGVTQTPRYLIKTRGQQVTLSCSPISGHRSVSWYQQTPGQGLQFLFEYFSETQRNKGNFPGRFSGRQFSNSRSEMNVSTLELGDSALYLCASRSGYRSGGTEAFFGQGTRLTVV.

This chain links TRBV2 with TRBJ2-1; D is possibly TRBD1 (5 bases). The V end was cut by 2 bases, the J end by 3 bases, with 8 bases between. From germline, CDR1 is SNHLY and CDR2 FYNNEI. The CDR3 sequence is 14 residues long. CDR3 in amino acids: CASSEIQGYNEQFF. The CDR3, as DNA: TGTGCCAGCAGTGAAATCCAGGGCTACAATGAGCAGTTCTTC.

The chain joins TRBV6-5 to TRBJ1-2; 9 bases are shared with TRBD1. The V segment lost 10 bases and the J segment 4 bases; nucleotides outside the gene matches: 10. Per the germline V gene, CDR1 is MNHEY and CDR2 is SVGAGI. CDR3 length: 14 amino acids. The CDR3: CATRETGGVYGYTF. Here the CDR3 DNA reads TGTGCCACCCGGGAGACAGGGGGGGTCTATGGCTACACCTTC.

The chain recombines TRBV5-1 with TRBJ1-3; D is unclear. Per germline, CDR1 SGHRS and CDR2 YFSETQ. The CDR3 sequence is 13 residues long. The V and J ends lost 0 bases and 6 bases respectively, with 7 bases between them. CDR3 nucleotide sequence: TGCGCCAGCAGCTTGGGAGGTGAAAACACCATATATTTT. It is translated as CASSLGGENTIYF.

The chain is built from TRBV20-1 and TRBJ2-1; TRBD2 is a possible D gene (6 bases). Germline assignment: CDR1 DFQATT and CDR2 SNEGSKA (reference sequence). V lost 5 bases, J lost 12 bases, and 14 bases lay in between. The CDR3 is made up of 11 amino acids. In DNA form, the CDR3 reads TGCAGTGCTTACACCGGGACTGTGCAGTTCTTC. Amino acids: CSAYTGTVQFF.

The chain uses TRBV7-9 and TRBJ1-6; D gene unclear. CDR3 length: 11 amino acids. In germline, CDR1 is SEHNR, CDR2 FQNEAQ (reference sequence). V was shortened by 4 bases and J by 10 bases, with 5 bases between the two germline ends. CDR3 loop: CASSSGSPLHF. For the CDR3, the DNA is TGTGCCAGCAGCTCCGGGTCACCCCTCCACTTT. Based on the CDR3 plus reference TRBV7-9 and TRBJ1-6, the full variable domain is DTGVSQNPRHKITKRGQNVTFRCDPISEHNRLYWYRQTLGQGPEFLTYFQNEAQLEKSRLLSDRFSAERPKGSFSTLEIQRTEQGDSAMYLCASSSGSPLHFGNGTRLTVT.

The rearrangement uses TRBV19 and TRBJ1-1; no clear D gene. The CDR3 extends over 15 amino acids. Germline V CDR1 and CDR2: LNHDA, SQIVND (reference sequence). The ends were cut back, 7 bases at V and 1 base at J, with 16 bases in the middle. The CDR3 sequence: CASNVAASGNTEAFF. In nucleotides, the CDR3 is TGTGCCAGTAATGTCGCTGCCAGCGGGAACACTGAAGCTTTCTTT.

The chain has TRBV12-3 or TRBV12-4 and TRBJ1-6; D remains unclear. The CDR3 runs 13 residues. The V gene lost 5 bases and the J gene lost 4 bases, with 6 bases spanning the gap. DNA of the CDR3: TGTGCCAGCAGTCTCGGTTATAATTCACCCCTCCACTTT. It specifies CASSLGYNSPLHF.

The CDR3 is CASSPEGNEKLFF. The CDR3 DNA sequence: TGTGCCAGCAGTCCGGAGGGGAATGAAAAACTGTTTTTT. This rearrangement joins TRBV2 to TRBJ1-4; possible D gene TRBD1, 5 bases. Germline V lookup: CDR1 SNHLY, CDR2 FYNNEI. V lost 5 bases and J 5 bases, leaving 9 bases between the germline ends. The CDR3 runs to 13 residues.

This chain joins TRBV18 and TRBJ1-1; 10 nucleotides align to TRBD1. V was clipped by 4 bases and J by 5 bases; unmatched bases: 4. Germline CDR1 KGHSH, CDR2 LQKENI. The CDR3 loop spans 14 amino acids. In DNA form, the CDR3 reads TGTGCCAGCTCACTTCTGGACAGGGGGACTGAAGCTTTCTTT. Amino acids: CASSLLDRGTEAFF.

The chain's CDR3 is CASSQNSEGFDGYTF. The CDR3 DNA is TGTGCCAGCAGCCAGAATTCGGAGGGGTTCGATGGCTACACCTTC. The chain recombines TRBV4-2 with TRBJ1-2, with TRBD1 as a possible D gene (5 bases). This CDR3 spans 15 amino acids. Germline CDR1 is LGHNA and CDR2 is YNFKEQ. The V and J ends lost 3 bases and 6 bases respectively, with 17 bases between them.

The CDR3 sequence is CASREQGATDTQYF. DNA for the CDR3: TGTGCCAGCAGGGAACAGGGGGCCACAGATACGCAGTATTTT. This chain links TRBV2 with TRBJ2-3; TRBD1 aligns across 9 bases. The CDR3 extends over 14 amino acids. With 6 bases clipped from V and 2 bases from J, the junction kept 3 bases outside the gene matches. The V gene's germline CDR1 is SNHLY and CDR2 FYNNEI.

The chain has TRBV18 and TRBJ2-7; 11 bases map to TRBD2. The germline V gene has CDR1 KGHSH and CDR2 LQKENI. The CDR3 is 14 residues long. Trimming took 3 bases from V and 2 from J; bases not matched to a gene: 0. The CDR3: CASSPTSGTYEQYV. The CDR3 nucleotides read TGTGCCAGCTCACCGACTAGCGGGACCTACGAGCAGTACGTC.

The chain has TRBV19 and TRBJ1-1; TRBD1 aligns across 7 bases. The germline gives CDR1 LNHDA, CDR2 SQIVND (reference sequence). CDR3 length: 14 residues. Trimming removed 1 base from V and 1 base from J; junction bases left unmatched: 0. In nucleotides, the CDR3 is TGTGCCAGTAGTATAGGGGACAGGAACACTGAAGCTTTCTTT. Protein sequence: CASSIGDRNTEAFF.

This chain uses TRBV9 with TRBJ2-2; D is perhaps TRBD2 (6 bases). CDR3 length equals 16 residues. V lost 0 bases, J lost 1 base, and 10 bases lay in between. Germline V lookup: CDR1 SGDLS, CDR2 YYNGEE. The CDR3 reads CASSVAGTGNTGELFF. In DNA form, the CDR3 reads TGTGCCAGCAGCGTAGCCGGGACTGGGAACACCGGGGAGCTGTTTTTT. Looking up the rest from reference TRBV9 and TRBJ2-2 gives the full variable domain: DSGVTQTPKHLITATGQRVTLRCSPRSGDLSVYWYQQSLDQGLQFLIQYYNGEERAKGNILERFSAQQFPDLHSELNLSSLELGDSALYFCASSVAGTGNTGELFFGEGSRLTVL.

The chain has TRBV28 and TRBJ1-2; weak D call: TRBD1 (6 bases). Trimming shortened V by 5 bases and J by 0 bases, and 10 bases separated the two germline ends. Germline assignment: CDR1 MDHEN and CDR2 SYDVKM. CDR3 length: 14 amino acids. The CDR3 DNA is TGTGCCAGCAGTCCCAGGGGAGCTAACTATGGCTACACCTTC. It is translated as CASSPRGANYGYTF.

The chain is built from TRBV6-5 and TRBJ1-1; unclear D gene. Germline CDR1 MNHEY, CDR2 SVGAGI. The length of the CDR3 is 11 residues. The V and J ends lost 10 bases and 8 bases respectively, with 14 bases between them. The CDR3 DNA is TGTGCCACCTCTCCCTTTAGCGAAGCTTTCTTT. Its protein product is CATSPFSEAFF.